Listed here are 13 T cell receptor beta chains from one sample, sequenced in a study of radiotherapy plus CTLA-4 blockade in lung cancer. Here immunoSEQ multiplex PCR was the method, and the copy in TCRdb shows in-frame clones only, minus some. The data show roughly 90,000 clones, with more than 60% seen just once and approximately 4% held by the top ten. Sequencing was performed on peripheral blood, taken from a patient treated with radiotherapy plus ipilimumab. All receptors derive from a human donor with non-small cell lung cancer who had a partial response to radiotherapy plus ipilimumab. Some clones in this sample may be carry-over from other donors' samples.

The chain has TRBV4-3 and TRBJ1-2; TRBD1 agrees at 9 bases. Germline-derived CDR1 and CDR2 are LGHNA and YSLEER. The CDR3 spans 15 residues. Trimming took 5 bases from V and 8 from J; bases not matched to a gene: 12. The DNA for the CDR3 is TGCGCCAGCAGCGGCTCGGGGGGGACAGGGCACGGCTACACCTTC. Its translation is CASSGSGGTGHGYTF.

This sequence joins TRBV7-2 and TRBJ1-2; 7 nucleotides agree with TRBD1. Trimming at V came to 5 bases and at J to 4 bases, leaving 16 bases not matched to a gene. This CDR3 is 17 amino acids long. Germline-derived CDR1 and CDR2 are SGHTA and FQGNSA. CDR3 coding DNA: TGTGCCAGCAGCCCAGATGAGACAGGGCCCCGCAGCTATGGCTACACCTTC. Residues: CASSPDETGPRSYGYTF.

The CDR3 DNA reads TGTGCCAGTAGGCTTTATCTACAGGGGGCTTATAATTCACCCCTCCACTTT. Translation gives CASRLYLQGAYNSPLHF. This chain joins TRBV19 and TRBJ1-6, with 9 bases lining up with TRBD1. Germline V gene sequence: CDR1 LNHDA, CDR2 SQIVND (reference sequence). The CDR3 is 17 amino acids. J lost 4 bases, V lost 6 bases, and 10 bases had no gene match. Supplemented by reference TRBV19 and TRBJ1-6, the full variable domain reads DGGITQSPKYLFRKEGQNVTLSCEQNLNHDAMYWYRQDPGQGLRLIYYSQIVNDFQKGDIAEGYSVSREKKESFPLTVTSAQKNPTAFYLCASRLYLQGAYNSPLHFGNGTRLTVT.

The chain combines TRBV11-3 with TRBJ1-4; 7 nucleotides agree with TRBD1. Germline loops: CDR1 SGHNT, CDR2 YENEEA. The junction had 4 bases not matched to a gene; V was cut back by 5 bases and J by 10 bases. The CDR3 length is 12 residues. The CDR3 reads CASSQGVGKLFF. The CDR3 bases are TGTGCCAGCAGCCAGGGGGTTGGAAAACTGTTTTTT.

The chain has TRBV7-9 and TRBJ1-3, with a possible D match to TRBD1 (5 bases). Trimming cost V 5 bases and J 4 bases, with 12 bases left between them. The CDR3 contains 14 residues. The germline V gene encodes CDR1 SEHNR and CDR2 FQNEAQ (reference sequence). For the CDR3, the DNA is TGTGCCAGCAGCCTCCTCAGGGCAGGAAACACCATATATTTT. Amino acids: CASSLLRAGNTIYF.

The genes are TRBV7-2 and TRBJ2-2; weak D call: TRBD1 (5 bases). Trimming took off 3 bases at V and 6 bases at J, with 8 bases between the two ends. The CDR3 sequence is 13 residues long. Germline CDR1 and CDR2: SGHTA and FQGNSA. CDR3 sequence reads: CASSFATAGELFF. Here the CDR3 DNA reads TGTGCCAGCAGCTTTGCGACAGCCGGGGAGCTGTTTTTT.

This clone was seen once. The CDR3 sequence is CASKGPARRNTGELFF. CDR3 DNA sequence: TGTGCCAGTAAAGGCCCGGCTAGGCGGAACACCGGGGAGCTGTTTTTT. The V call is TRBV19, the J call TRBJ2-2; no firm D call. CDR3 length equals 16 residues. V gave up 7 bases and J gave up 1 base, with 16 bases separating them. Germline lookup yields CDR1 LNHDA and CDR2 SQIVND (reference sequence).

V is TRBV7-8 and J is TRBJ2-7; 9 nucleotides match TRBD1. The CDR3 loop spans 14 amino acids. Unmatched junction bases numbered 4, after V lost 2 bases and J lost 5 bases. Germline V lookup: CDR1 SGHVS, CDR2 FQNEAQ. The CDR3 loop reads CASSLRDRAHEQYF. In DNA, the CDR3 is TGTGCCAGCAGCTTAAGGGACAGGGCCCACGAGCAGTACTTC.

This clone was recorded only once. The chain has TRBV6-1 and TRBJ2-7, with 8 bases aligning to TRBD1. The germline V gene has CDR1 MNHNS and CDR2 SASEGT. J gave up 3 bases and V 5 bases, and 3 bases lay outside the gene matches. The CDR3 contains 13 residues. The chain's CDR3 is CASSHGQGYEQYF. The CDR3 coding sequence is TGTGCCAGCAGTCATGGACAGGGCTACGAGCAGTACTTC.

V is TRBV7-9 and J is TRBJ2-2; D may be TRBD2 (5 bases). Trimming stripped 3 bases from V and 11 bases from J, with 13 bases between. Germline lookup yields CDR1 SEHNR and CDR2 FQNEAQ (reference sequence). The CDR3 extends over 13 amino acids. The CDR3 sequence is CASSLRLTSELFF. In nucleotides, the CDR3 is TGTGCCAGCAGCTTGCGCCTCACTAGTGAGCTGTTTTTT. The complete variable domain, with remaining parts taken from reference TRBV7-9 and TRBJ2-2, reads DTGVSQNPRHKITKRGQNVTFRCDPISEHNRLYWYRQTLGQGPEFLTYFQNEAQLEKSRLLSDRFSAERPKGSFSTLEIQRTEQGDSAMYLCASSLRLTSELFFGEGSRLTVL.

The gene calls are TRBV7-8 and TRBJ2-5, with D possibly TRBD2 on 5 matching bases. With the DNA end fitting TRBJ2-7 better, the J assignment may be wrong. Germline CDR1 and CDR2: SGHVS and FQNEAQ. There are 15 residues in the CDR3. The CDR3 sequence: CASSPEGRVLYEQYF. In DNA form, the CDR3 reads TGTGCCAGCAGTCCCGAGGGTAGGGTGCTCTACGAGCAGTACTTC.

V usage is TRBV5-6 and J usage is TRBJ2-1; D possibly corresponds to TRBD2 (6 bases). V dropped 0 bases and J dropped 9 bases, with 13 bases sitting between them. This CDR3 is built from 14 residues. Germline loops: CDR1 SGHDT, CDR2 YYEEEE. In DNA, the CDR3 is TGTGCCAGCAGCTTGGTGGGGGGAGGAGGTGAGCAGTTCTTC. Amino acids: CASSLVGGGGEQFF.

The J gene is TRBJ2-7, the V gene TRBV4-2; 8 bases are shared with TRBD1. The CDR3 totals 15 residues. Per germline, CDR1 LGHNA and CDR2 YNFKEQ. After removal of 2 bases from V and 2 bases from J, the junction contained 5 bases not matched to a gene. The DNA for the CDR3 is TGTGCCAGCAGCCAAACCGGACAGGGCACCTACGAGCAGTACTTC. This translates into CASSQTGQGTYEQYF.